Listed below are T cell receptor beta chains from one sample, sequenced in a study of shared clonotypes between healthy human individuals. Measured with immunoSEQ multiplex PCR; TCRdb has only the in-frame clones, and not every one. Of fewer than 400,000 clones in the sample, around 72% are singletons; the top ten hold 10%. Sequencing was done on a sample of memory CD4+ T cells sorted from blood. The receptors originated from a man aged 25 to 40 in good health. Both conserved end residues are part of each CDR3. The order of the fields is clone size, V gene, J gene, D gene, CDR3 protein, CDR3 DNA. The D gene is left open where the match is weak. Size is omitted from some rows. Given values are once, few, many or a class for expanded clones.

many	TRBV30	TRBJ1-1	TRBD1	CAWSKTTRGRNEAFF	TGTGCCTGGAGTAAAACCACGAGGGGGCGCAATGAAGCTTTCTTT
few	TRBV2	TRBJ2-7	TRBD1	CASSGRDRVYEQYF	TGTGCCAGCAGTGGCCGGGACAGGGTTTACGAGCAGTACTTC
-	TRBV4-2	TRBJ2-2	TRBD2	CASSRKNSGTPPLKTGELFF	TGTGCCAGCAGCCGTAAGAATAGCGGGACACCCCCCTTGAAGACCGGGGAGCTGTTTTTT
-	TRBV2	TRBJ1-4	-	CASRWTRGPDEKLFF	TGTGCCAGCAGATGGACCAGGGGTCCGGATGAAAAACTGTTTTTT
few	TRBV27	TRBJ2-5	-	CASSKGTLTQETQYF	TGTGCCAGCAGCAAAGGGACTCTAACCCAAGAGACCCAGTACTTC
once	TRBV28	TRBJ1-1	TRBD1	CASSPRTGGASEAFF	TGTGCCAGCAGTCCTCGGACAGGGGGCGCGTCTGAAGCTTTCTTT
-	TRBV7-8	TRBJ2-7	-	CASSLGGAETYEQYF	TGTGCCAGCAGCTTAGGGGGGGCAGAGACCTACGAGCAGTACTTC
-	TRBV11-2	TRBJ2-5	TRBD2	CASRRPGLAGRETQYF	TGTGCCAGCAGGCGGCCGGGACTAGCGGGACGGGAGACCCAGTACTTC
-	TRBV5-1	TRBJ1-1	-	CASSPGAKAEAFF	TGCGCCAGCAGCCCCGGGGCCAAGGCTGAAGCTTTCTTT
few	TRBV6-1	TRBJ2-3	-	CASRNQRAGDTQYF	TGTGCCAGCAGGAACCAAAGAGCGGGAGATACGCAGTATTTT
-	TRBV5-4	TRBJ2-7	-	CASSFTEQGVYEQYF	TGTGCCAGCAGCTTTACCGAACAGGGTGTCTACGAGCAGTACTTC
once	TRBV10-3	TRBJ1-2	-	CAISELDRGYGYTF	TGTGCCATCAGTGAGTTAGACCGGGGGTATGGCTACACCTTC
-	TRBV29-1	TRBJ2-2	TRBD1	CSVETGAGELFF	TGCAGCGTTGAAACAGGGGCGGGGGAGCTGTTTTTT
-	TRBV2	TRBJ2-5	-	CASRKGAQETQYF	TGTGCCAGCCGGAAAGGGGCCCAAGAGACCCAGTACTTC
-	TRBV5-1	TRBJ2-5	-	CASSLRGYGQETQYF	TGCGCCAGCAGCTTGCGGGGGTATGGCCAAGAGACCCAGTACTTC
-	TRBV15	TRBJ2-3	TRBD2	CATSNPGGLWTQYF	TGTGCCACCAGCAATCCGGGGGGGCTGTGGACGCAGTATTTT
-	TRBV28	TRBJ1-2	-	CAIGRNYGYTF	TGTGCCATCGGTAGAAACTATGGCTACACCTTC
-	TRBV5-5	TRBJ2-5	TRBD1	CASSRSGGETQYF	TGTGCCAGCAGCCGATCAGGGGGAGAGACCCAGTACTTC
few	TRBV29-1	TRBJ2-3	-	CSVEVGASTDTQYF	TGCAGCGTTGAAGTCGGGGCTAGCACAGATACGCAGTATTTT
-	TRBV14	TRBJ2-2	-	CASSQGVYSGELFF	TGTGCCAGCAGCCAAGGGGTTTATAGCGGGGAGCTGTTTTTT
many	TRBV28	TRBJ2-2	-	CASSFQRGTGELFF	TGTGCCAGCAGTTTTCAGCGAGGGACCGGGGAGCTGTTTTTT
-	TRBV18	TRBJ2-7	-	CASSPPVGGRFYEQYF	TGTGCCAGCTCACCCCCTGTGGGGGGGCGTTTCTACGAGCAGTACTTC
-	TRBV29-1	TRBJ2-3	-	CSVVRRVNTDTQYF	TGCAGCGTTGTGAGACGGGTGAACACAGATACGCAGTATTTT
-	TRBV10-2	TRBJ2-3	TRBD2	CASIPSFPGTSGRTDTQYF	TGCGCCAGCATCCCGTCATTTCCCGGGACTAGCGGTCGCACAGATACGCAGTATTTT
-	TRBV5-1	TRBJ2-7	TRBD1	CASSSRDRFPYEQYF	TGCGCCAGCAGCTCCCGGGACAGGTTTCCCTACGAGCAGTACTTC
-	TRBV7-9	TRBJ2-5	-	CASSSRRDQETQYF	TGTGCCAGCAGCTCGAGACGGGATCAAGAGACCCAGTACTTC
-	TRBV7-3	TRBJ2-1	TRBD1	CASSFGQGRTEQFF	TGTGCCAGCAGCTTCGGACAGGGACGGACGGAGCAGTTCTTC
-	TRBV7-9	TRBJ2-3	TRBD2	CASSITGTSGGDTQYF	TGTGCCAGCAGCATAACCGGGACTAGCGGGGGAGATACGCAGTATTTT
-	TRBV27	TRBJ2-7	TRBD2	CASSPIGGRAPYEQYF	TGTGCCAGCAGTCCCATCGGCGGGAGGGCTCCCTACGAGCAGTACTTC
-	TRBV18	TRBJ1-4	-	CASSPRGGEKLFF	TGTGCCAGCTCACCTCGGGGTGGTGAAAAACTGTTTTTT
-	TRBV5-8	TRBJ1-3	-	CASSSGLLASGNTIYF	TGTGCCAGCAGCTCCGGACTGCTAGCCTCTGGAAACACCATATATTTT
-	TRBV27	TRBJ2-1	-	CASSPKTYNEQFF	TGTGCCAGCAGCCCAAAAACCTACAATGAGCAGTTCTTC
few	TRBV11-2	TRBJ2-3	-	CASSLRGTSTDTQYF	TGTGCCAGCAGCTTAAGGGGTACTAGCACAGATACGCAGTATTTT
few	TRBV6-1	TRBJ1-1	TRBD1	CASSQGALNTEAFF	TGTGCCAGCAGCCAGGGGGCTTTAAACACTGAAGCTTTCTTT
-	TRBV27	TRBJ2-7	-	CASRKTDRAYEQYF	TGTGCCAGCAGGAAAACGGACAGAGCCTACGAGCAGTACTTC
-	TRBV6-5	TRBJ2-3	TRBD2	CASSYFGRSDTQYF	TGTGCCAGCAGTTACTTCGGGAGGAGCGATACGCAGTATTTT
few	TRBV7-9	TRBJ2-7	-	CASSSQGYEQYF	TGTGCCAGCAGCTCGCAGGGCTACGAGCAGTACTTC
-	TRBV18	TRBJ2-5	-	CASSPGIQKETQYF	TGTGCCAGCTCACCAGGGATCCAGAAAGAGACCCAGTACTTC
-	TRBV28	TRBJ2-7	-	CASSLSFYEQYF	TGTGCCAGCAGTTTAAGTTTCTACGAGCAGTACTTC
-	TRBV29-1	TRBJ1-1	-	CSSSIPTGLNTEAFF	TGCAGCAGTTCCATTCCGACAGGTCTGAACACTGAAGCTTTCTTT
-	TRBV11-2	TRBJ1-6	-	CASSWDGESTYNSPLHF	TGTGCCAGCAGCTGGGACGGGGAGAGCACCTATAATTCACCCCTCCACTTT
few	TRBV28	TRBJ2-7	TRBD1	CASRLQGFLYEQYF	TGTGCCAGCAGGCTACAGGGGTTCCTCTACGAGCAGTACTTC
-	TRBV10-1	TRBJ2-7	-	CASSKTGTAIHEQYF	TGCGCCAGCAGTAAAACCGGGACTGCCATCCACGAGCAGTACTTC
-	TRBV9	TRBJ2-3	-	CASSVGVGGHTQYF	TGTGCCAGCAGCGTGGGCGTAGGTGGGCATACGCAGTATTTT
-	TRBV15	TRBJ1-2	-	CATSRAIPNYGYTF	TGTGCCACCAGCAGAGCGATACCAAACTATGGCTACACCTTC
few	TRBV29-1	TRBJ2-5	TRBD2	CSVDRTSGRIGETQYF	TGCAGCGTCGATCGGACTAGCGGGAGAATAGGGGAGACCCAGTACTTC
-	TRBV2	TRBJ1-2	TRBD1	CASSGDSFNYGYTF	TGTGCCAGCAGTGGGGACAGTTTCAACTATGGCTACACCTTC
-	TRBV27	TRBJ1-4	TRBD1	CASKRTGNNEKLFF	TGTGCCAGCAAGAGGACAGGGAATAATGAAAAACTGTTTTTT